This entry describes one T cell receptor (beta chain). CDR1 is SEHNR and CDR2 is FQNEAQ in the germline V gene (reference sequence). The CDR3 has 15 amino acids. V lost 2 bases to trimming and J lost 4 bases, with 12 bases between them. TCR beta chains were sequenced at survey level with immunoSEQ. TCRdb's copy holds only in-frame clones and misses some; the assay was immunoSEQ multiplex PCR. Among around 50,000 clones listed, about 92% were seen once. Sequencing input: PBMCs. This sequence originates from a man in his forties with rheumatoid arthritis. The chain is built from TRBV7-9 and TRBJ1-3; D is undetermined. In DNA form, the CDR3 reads TGTGCCAGCAGCTTAAGTCCGGTCTCAGGAAACACCATATATTTT. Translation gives CASSLSPVSGNTIYF.